These 9 T cell receptor beta chains share one sample of origin, sequenced in a study of vaccination and CD4 T cells after COVID-19. Oncomine TCR Beta short-read sequencing was applied to DNA from cultured CD4+ T cells. TCRdb fed the PCR reads into MiXCR, producing one record per CDR3 protein. The sample shows about 14,000 distinct CDR3 sequences, about 54% of them seen only once. Treatment defined: roughly ten-day PBMC culture with coronavirus spike peptide pools or control peptides (ViraFEST assay). No antigen is known for these receptors. The sample comprised CD4+ T cells from blood, cultured in vitro. The origin of the receptors is a human donor who had recovered from COVID-19.

The chain links TRBV18 to TRBJ2-7, with TRBD1 identical over 7 bases. The CDR3 loop spans 13 amino acids. J lost 12 bases, V lost 2 bases, and 10 bases had no gene match. The germline V gene encodes CDR1 KGHSH and CDR2 LQKENI. CDR3 sequence (DNA): TGTGCCAGCTCACCATTTGACTCGACAGGGTGGTACTTC. It translates to CASSPFDSTGWYF.

This clonotype was seen a few times. This chain connects TRBV20-1 to TRBJ1-5, with D hard to call. Trimming took 0 bases from V and 0 from J, leaving 12 bases between them. The CDR3 length is 16 residues. CDR1 is DFQATT, CDR2 SNEGSKA, per germline (reference sequence). CDR3 sequence: CSARDRTANSNQPQHF. Written as DNA, the CDR3 is TGCAGTGCTAGAGATCGCACAGCTAATAGCAATCAGCCCCAGCATTTT.

The rearrangement joins TRBV2 to TRBJ2-3; TRBD2 aligns across 11 bases. Germline V CDR1 and CDR2: SNHLY, FYNNEI. The CDR3 is 19 residues long. The ends lost 10 bases at V and 2 bases at J; junction bases unmatched: 20. In DNA form, the CDR3 reads TGTGCCAACGAGGGGAATAGCGGGAGGGACGATCACTTCACAGATACGCAGTATTTT. This translates into CANEGNSGRDDHFTDTQYF.

This sequence joins TRBV5-4 and TRBJ2-5, with a tentative D call TRBD2 (6 bases). The CDR3 covers 15 residues. Germline V gives CDR1 SGHNT, CDR2 YYREEE (reference sequence). V was shortened by 0 bases and J by 4 bases, with 13 bases between the two germline ends. In nucleotides, the CDR3 is TGTGCCAGCAGCTTGGTTGGCGGGACGGGAGAGACCCAGTACTTC. This translates into CASSLVGGTGETQYF.

The rearrangement joins TRBV28 to TRBJ2-6, with D tentatively TRBD2 (5 bases). The CDR3 is made up of 17 amino acids. Trimming pared 7 bases from V and 0 bases from J, leaving 16 bases between. Germline CDR1 and CDR2: MDHEN and SYDVKM. In DNA form, the CDR3 reads TGTGCCAGCAACCAACAGCCTAGCATCTCTGGGGCCAACGTCCTGACTTTC. It yields the protein CASNQQPSISGANVLTF.

V usage is TRBV7-7 and J usage is TRBJ2-5; no firm D call. The CDR3 length is 13 residues. CDR1 is SSHAT and CDR2 is FNYEAQ in the germline V gene (reference sequence). Between the trimmed V and J ends, which lost 1 base and 3 bases, there was a span of 6 bases. Here the CDR3 reads CASSLGPEETQYF. The CDR3 bases are TGTGCCAGCAGCTTAGGTCCAGAAGAGACCCAGTACTTC. Based on the CDR3 plus reference TRBV7-7 and TRBJ2-5, the full variable domain is GAGVSQSPRYKVTKRGQDVTLRCDPISSHATLYWYQQALGQGPEFLTYFNYEAQPDKSGLPSDRFSAERPEGSISTLTIQRTEQRDSAMYRCASSLGPEETQYFGPGTRLLVL.

V usage is TRBV21-1 and J usage is TRBJ1-5. TRBV21-1 is recorded as a pseudogene. The CDR3 sequence is 16 residues long. As DNA, the CDR3 is TGTGCCAGCAGCAAAGTGGGTGGCAGAATTCATCAGCCCCAGCATTTT. It specifies CASSKVGGRIHQPQHF.

The DNA for the CDR3 is TGTGCCAGCCTTGGCCCCGGGAAGACCCAGTACTTC. Encoded protein: CASLGPGKTQYF. The V call is TRBV2, the J call TRBJ2-5; D may be TRBD2 (5 bases). Trimming left V 8 bases short and J 6 bases short, with 13 bases between. Per germline, CDR1 SNHLY and CDR2 FYNNEI. This CDR3 comprises 12 residues.

V usage is TRBV7-9 and J usage is TRBJ2-5; TRBD1 agrees at 9 bases. Germline V CDR1 and CDR2: SEHNR, FQNEAQ (reference sequence). The CDR3 consists of 16 residues. V lost 1 base and J lost 4; bases outside the gene matches: 7. The chain's CDR3 is CASSLVGQGNGETQYF. The CDR3 coding sequence is TGTGCCAGCAGCTTAGTGGGACAGGGCAATGGAGAGACCCAGTACTTC. Together with reference TRBV7-9 and TRBJ2-5, the CDR3 gives the full variable domain: DTGVSQNPRHKITKRGQNVTFRCDPISEHNRLYWYRQTLGQGPEFLTYFQNEAQLEKSRLLSDRFSAERPKGSFSTLEIQRTEQGDSAMYLCASSLVGQGNGETQYFGPGTRLLVL.